A selection of T cell receptor beta chains follows, all from one sample in a study of blood T cell repertoires in COVID-19. Data came from immunoSEQ multiplex PCR; TCRdb stores just in-frame clones and leaves some out. The table shows roughly 260,000 clones, with 82% occurring only once. The sequenced sample consisted of peripheral blood. All receptors come from a woman aged 18-29 years with acute or convalescent COVID-19. CDR3s include the opening cysteine and the closing phenylalanine or tryptophan. Fields, in order: D gene, V gene, J gene, clone size, CDR3 DNA, CDR3 protein. D genes are given only for firm matches. Clone sizes are given selectively: once, few, many, or a class where the clone is expanded.

>TRBD2|TRBV3-1/TRBV3-2|TRBJ2-3|NA
TGTGCCAGCAGCCAAGTCGATAACAGGACTAGCGGGAGTACAGATACGCAGTATTTT
CASSQVDNRTSGSTDTQYF
>NA|TRBV4-3|TRBJ1-4|NA
TGCGCCAGCAGCCGGATAACAGTAAGCCGACGGGAAAAACTGTTTTTT
CASSRITVSRREKLFF
>TRBD1|TRBV10-3|TRBJ2-5|few
TGTGCCATCAGTGGACAGGGCCAAGAGACCCAGTACTTC
CAISGQGQETQYF
>NA|TRBV27|TRBJ2-7|NA
TGTGCCAGCTCAAAATGGGGGGGCGGAGGAGTCTACGAGCAGTACTTC
CASSKWGGGGVYEQYF
>NA|TRBV28|TRBJ2-7|NA
TGTGCCAGCAGTTTACGGTCGGTGCGCTCCTACGAGCAGTACTTC
CASSLRSVRSYEQYF
>TRBD1|TRBV7-3|TRBJ1-2|once
TGTGCCAGCAGCCCCTCCGGGACAGGGGTCCGTGGTGGCTACACCTTC
CASSPSGTGVRGGYTF
>TRBD2|TRBV7-2|TRBJ2-7|NA
TGTGCCAGCAGCTTCACCCCACTAGCGGGAGGTAGTGAGCAGTACTTC
CASSFTPLAGGSEQYF
>TRBD1|TRBV28|TRBJ1-4|NA
TGTGCCAGCAGTCCACCGACAGGGACAGGGAATGAAAAACTGTTTTTT
CASSPPTGTGNEKLFF
>NA|TRBV6-5|TRBJ2-7|many
TGTGCCAGCAGTCCACCGGGGGCCTACGAGCAGTACTTC
CASSPPGAYEQYF
>NA|TRBV5-8|TRBJ1-1|NA
TGTGCCAGCATGCCGGGTAGTGGGGCGGAAGCTTTCTTT
CASMPGSGAEAFF
>TRBD2|TRBV5-1|TRBJ2-3|NA
TGCGCCAGCAGCGGCACAGGACTAGCGAACACAGATACGCAGTATTTT
CASSGTGLANTDTQYF
>NA|TRBV9|TRBJ1-3|NA
TGTGCCAGCAGCCCAGAATATGGGGGCCAAAACACCATATATTTT
CASSPEYGGQNTIYF
>NA|TRBV10-2|TRBJ1-1|NA
TGCGCCAGCAGTGAAGCCGGGGGGTACACTGAAGCTTTCTTT
CASSEAGGYTEAFF
>TRBD2|TRBV7-2|TRBJ2-3|NA
TGTGCCAGCAGCCCCATTACTAGCGGGAGGGGAGATACGCAGTATTTT
CASSPITSGRGDTQYF
>TRBD1|TRBV9|TRBJ1-4|NA
TGTGCCAGCAGCACTGACAGGGTTAATGAAAAACTGTTTTTT
CASSTDRVNEKLFF
>TRBD2|TRBV6-6|TRBJ2-7|NA
TGTGCCAGCAGTAAACTAGCGGGAACCTACGAGCAGTACTTC
CASSKLAGTYEQYF
>TRBD1|TRBV28|TRBJ1-1|once
TGTGCCAGCAGTGGCGGGGACAGGGCGAACACTGAAGCTTTCTTT
CASSGGDRANTEAFF
>NA|TRBV19|TRBJ1-4|NA
TGTGCCAGTAGTATAGCCCCGGGAGGCCTTAATGAAAAACTGTTTTTT
CASSIAPGGLNEKLFF
>NA|TRBV9|TRBJ1-5|NA
TGTGCCAGCAGCCTCAACGGTTATAGCAATCAGCCCCAGCATTTT
CASSLNGYSNQPQHF
>TRBD2|TRBV5-5|TRBJ2-5|NA
TGTGCCAGCAGCACCAGGACTAGCGGCCTGGAGGTCGAGACCCAGTACTTC
CASSTRTSGLEVETQYF
>TRBD2|TRBV11-2|TRBJ2-1|NA
TGTGCCAGCAGCTTACCCCAGACTAGCGGGTACACCGATGAGCAGTTCTTC
CASSLPQTSGYTDEQFF
>NA|TRBV11-2|TRBJ1-2|NA
TGTGCCAGCAGCTTAGGTACAGGGAACTATATCTATGGCTACACCTTC
CASSLGTGNYIYGYTF
>NA|TRBV5-1|TRBJ1-1|NA
TGCGCCAGCAGCTTGAAGCCGACAGGTGCTCTCAACACTGAAGCTTTCTTT
CASSLKPTGALNTEAFF
>TRBD2|TRBV7-2|TRBJ2-5|NA
TGTGCCAGCAGCCCCCGCCCGGGACTAGCGGGAGTAGAGACCCAGTACTTC
CASSPRPGLAGVETQYF
>TRBD2|TRBV11-2|TRBJ2-1|NA
TGTGCCAGCAGCTTAACCCCGGGACTAGCGGGAGAAAATGAGCAGTTCTTC
CASSLTPGLAGENEQFF
>NA|TRBV7-9|TRBJ1-6|few
TGTGCCAGCAGCCCTCGAGTGTACTCACCCCTCCACTTT
CASSPRVYSPLHF
>TRBD2|TRBV18|TRBJ2-7|NA
TGTGCCAGCTCACCAACTAGCGGGATAATTAGACCCTACGAGCAGTACTTC
CASSPTSGIIRPYEQYF
>TRBD1|TRBV19|TRBJ2-1|NA
TGTGCCAGTAGTGTACAGGGGGATAATGAGCAGTTCTTC
CASSVQGDNEQFF
>TRBD1|TRBV27|TRBJ1-5|NA
TGTGCCAGCAGTTGGACAGGGGCCCGCAATCAGCCCCAGCATTTT
CASSWTGARNQPQHF
>NA|TRBV3-1/TRBV3-2|TRBJ2-3|NA
TGTGCCAGCAGCTCGACTAGAGGCACAGATACGCAGTATTTT
CASSSTRGTDTQYF
>TRBD2|TRBV30|TRBJ2-3|few
TGTGCCTGGAGTCCAACTCGGACTAGCGGGAACACAGATACGCAGTATTTT
CAWSPTRTSGNTDTQYF
>TRBD1|TRBV11-2|TRBJ1-6|few
TGTGCCAGCAGCCCCCGGACAGGGACAAATAATTCACCCCTCCACTTT
CASSPRTGTNNSPLHF
>TRBD1|TRBV5-4|TRBJ1-2|NA
TGTGCCAGCAGCTTGGCCCGGACAGGGGCCTATGGCTACACCTTC
CASSLARTGAYGYTF
>TRBD2|TRBV9|TRBJ2-1|NA
TGTGCCAGCAGTCCCTTAGCGGGAGTCTACAATGAGCAGTTCTTC
CASSPLAGVYNEQFF
>NA|TRBV30|TRBJ1-3|few
TGTGCCGCCGCCGGGGGGTCCGGAAACACCATATATTTT
CAAAGGSGNTIYF
>TRBD2|TRBV27|TRBJ2-7|NA
TGTGCCAGCAGCCAGACTAGCGGCCTCTACGAGCAGTACTTC
CASSQTSGLYEQYF
>NA|TRBV15|TRBJ1-5|NA
TGTGCCACCAGCAGAGATGTCCCTAGGTACCCCCCGGTAGGCAATCAGCCCCAGCATTTT
CATSRDVPRYPPVGNQPQHF
>NA|TRBV5-1|TRBJ2-1|NA
TGCGCCAGCAGCCCCACAGGGATTCCGGGTGAGCAGTTCTTC
CASSPTGIPGEQFF
>NA|TRBV27|TRBJ2-7|NA
TGTGCCAGCAGCTACCATCCGCGACTGGCCTCCTACGAGCAGTACTTC
CASSYHPRLASYEQYF
>TRBD2|TRBV5-1|TRBJ2-3|NA
TGCGCCAGCAGCTTGGCCGGGACTAGCGGGAGGACTAGCACAGATACGCAGTATTTT
CASSLAGTSGRTSTDTQYF
>TRBD1|TRBV4-3|TRBJ1-2|NA
TGCGCCAGCAGCCAAGATTGGGGCAGGGGGAATGGCTACACCTTC
CASSQDWGRGNGYTF
>NA|TRBV6-2/TRBV6-3|TRBJ1-5|NA
TGTGCCAGCAGTTACCTTGGCAGGGTCCATCAGCCCCAGCATTTT
CASSYLGRVHQPQHF
>NA|TRBV6-5|TRBJ1-5|NA
TGTGCCAGCAGTCGACGGGGGGAACAGCAGCCCCAGCATTTT
CASSRRGEQQPQHF
>NA|TRBV9|TRBJ1-2|NA
TGTGCCAGCAGCACCCCCGGGTTCTATGGCTACACCTTC
CASSTPGFYGYTF
>TRBD1|TRBV14|TRBJ2-1|once
TGTGCCAGCAGCCAAGTTTGGGGACAGGGGACCAATGAGCAGTTCTTC
CASSQVWGQGTNEQFF
>TRBD1|TRBV7-9|TRBJ2-7|NA
TGTGCCAGCAGCCCCGGATTCCGGGACAGATCCTACGAGCAGTACTTC
CASSPGFRDRSYEQYF
>NA|TRBV27|TRBJ2-7|NA
TGTGCCAGCAGTTTATCCGGGGGGCTAGTCTACGAGCAGTACTTC
CASSLSGGLVYEQYF
>NA|TRBV28|TRBJ1-5|NA
TGTGCCAGCAGAGCTCCCAGGGGTAACAATCAGCCCCAGCATTTT
CASRAPRGNNQPQHF
>TRBD1|TRBV7-9|TRBJ2-3|NA
TGTGCCAGCAGCCCGAGGACAGGCTGGACAGATACGCAGTATTTT
CASSPRTGWTDTQYF
>TRBD1|TRBV3-1/TRBV3-2|TRBJ2-2|once
TGTGCCAGCAGCCCATGGACAGGGGGAAAAACCGGGGAGCTGTTTTTT
CASSPWTGGKTGELFF
>NA|TRBV20-1|TRBJ2-1|NA
TGCAGTGCCCGGGACTACAATGAGCAGTTCTTC
CSARDYNEQFF
>NA|TRBV3-1/TRBV3-2|TRBJ1-1|NA
TGTGCCAGCAGCCAAGGAACTTTTGGCCTAGCAAGGATGAACACTGAAGCTTTCTTT
CASSQGTFGLARMNTEAFF
>NA|TRBV11-1|TRBJ2-7|NA
TGTGCCAGCAGCTTAGTAGCTGGCGCCGAGCAGTACTTC
CASSLVAGAEQYF
>TRBD2|TRBV7-2|TRBJ2-7|NA
TGTGCCAGCAGCTTAGAAGGCGGGAGGAATTTTTACGAGCAGTACTTC
CASSLEGGRNFYEQYF